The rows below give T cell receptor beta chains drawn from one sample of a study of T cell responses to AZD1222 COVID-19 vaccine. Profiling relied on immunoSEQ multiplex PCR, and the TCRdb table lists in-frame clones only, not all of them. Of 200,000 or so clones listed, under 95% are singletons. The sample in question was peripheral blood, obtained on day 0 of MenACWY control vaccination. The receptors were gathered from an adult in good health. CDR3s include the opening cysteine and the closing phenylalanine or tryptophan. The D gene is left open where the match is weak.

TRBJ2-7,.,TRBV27,CASSLSWGPYEQYF,TGTGCCAGCAGTTTATCTTGGGGCCCCTACGAGCAGTACTTC
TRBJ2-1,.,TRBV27,CASSPRLLSYNEQFF,TGTGCCAGCAGTCCCCGTCTCCTCTCCTACAATGAGCAGTTCTTC
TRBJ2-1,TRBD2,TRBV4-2,CASSQDLAGGYNEQFF,TGTGCCAGCAGCCAAGATTTGGCGGGGGGTTACAATGAGCAGTTCTTC
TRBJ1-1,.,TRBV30,CAYTGLSTEAFF,TGTGCCTATACAGGGTTGTCCACTGAAGCTTTCTTT
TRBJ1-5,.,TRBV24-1,CATSEVQGGNQPQHF,TGTGCCACCAGTGAGGTCCAGGGCGGCAATCAGCCCCAGCATTTT
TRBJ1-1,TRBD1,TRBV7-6,CASSPMDRKGTEAFF,TGTGCCAGCAGCCCAATGGACAGGAAGGGGACTGAAGCTTTCTTT
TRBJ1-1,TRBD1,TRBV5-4,CASSLGGQLNTEAFF,TGTGCCAGCAGCTTGGGGGGACAGCTGAACACTGAAGCTTTCTTT
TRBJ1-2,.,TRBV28,CASTSGVYGYTF,TGTGCCAGCACCTCTGGGGTCTATGGCTACACCTTC
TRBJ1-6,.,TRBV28,CATGGGNSPLHF,TGTGCGACCGGGGGTGGTAATTCACCCCTCCACTTT
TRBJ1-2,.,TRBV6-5,CASASAYGYTF,TGTGCCAGCGCCTCAGCCTATGGCTACACCTTC
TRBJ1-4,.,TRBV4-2,CASSHPRGTNEKLFF,TGTGCCAGCAGCCACCCAAGGGGGACTAATGAAAAACTGTTTTTT
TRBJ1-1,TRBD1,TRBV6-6,CASSWDRGGEAFF,TGTGCCAGCAGCTGGGACAGGGGAGGTGAAGCTTTCTTT
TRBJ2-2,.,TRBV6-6,CASSPTSRDTGELFF,TGTGCCAGCAGTCCTACAAGCCGGGACACCGGGGAGCTGTTTTTT
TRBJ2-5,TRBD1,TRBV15,CATSRSGQGWGETQYF,TGTGCCACCAGCAGATCCGGACAGGGCTGGGGCGAGACCCAGTACTTC
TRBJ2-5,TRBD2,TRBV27,CASRWTSGGETQYF,TGTGCCAGCAGGTGGACTAGCGGGGGGGAGACCCAGTACTTC
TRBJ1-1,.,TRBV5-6,CASSPQGMNTEAFF,TGTGCCAGCAGTCCACAGGGAATGAACACTGAAGCTTTCTTT